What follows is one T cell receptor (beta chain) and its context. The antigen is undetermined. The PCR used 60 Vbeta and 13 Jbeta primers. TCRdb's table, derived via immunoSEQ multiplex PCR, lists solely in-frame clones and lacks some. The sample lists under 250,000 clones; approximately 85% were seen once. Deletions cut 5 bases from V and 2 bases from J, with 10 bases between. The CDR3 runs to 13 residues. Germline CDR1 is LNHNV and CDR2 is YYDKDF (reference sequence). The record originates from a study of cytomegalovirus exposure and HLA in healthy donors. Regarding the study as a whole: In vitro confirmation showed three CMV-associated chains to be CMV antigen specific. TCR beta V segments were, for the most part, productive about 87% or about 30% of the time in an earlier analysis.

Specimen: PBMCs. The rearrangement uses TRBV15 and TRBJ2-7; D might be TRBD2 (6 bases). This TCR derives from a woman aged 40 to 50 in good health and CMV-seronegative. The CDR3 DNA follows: TGTGCCACCAGCGAGACGGGAGCCTACGAGCAGTACTTC. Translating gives CATSETGAYEQYF.